This T cell receptor (beta chain) was recorded in a study of cytotoxic CD8 clonotypes in ibrutinib-treated CLL (dated by TCRdb to the early 2020s). Turning to the overall study: The cohort had around twelve relapsed/refractory and more than 14 treatment-naive patients; some 17 were IGHV unmutated. Partial responses were observed in approximately 24 patients and complete responses in 2; after a median follow-up of roughly 72 months, remission was maintained in 15 or so patients and progression was observed in about twelve. Response samples were taken after a median of roughly a year on treatment, ranging from about 6 to 36 months. Samples averaged roughly 280,000 productive templates and some 91,000 productive rearrangements. Longitudinal samples were available for about 30% of the roughly 86 trial participants. Cryopreserved peripheral blood mononuclear cells were obtained prior to treatment, at the time of response, and at either disease progression or sustained remission. Every remission and progressive disease sample was obtained while ibrutinib was still being received by the patients.

Trimming takes 0 bases from V and 5 bases from J, and the germline ends sit 11 bases apart. Taken from cysteine to phenylalanine, the CDR3 has 14 residues. Solely the CDR3 DNA is kept, with 42 bases framed from the first base. CDR1 and CDR2 are read off the germline V gene as SGHDT and YYEEEE. The paper as a whole reports these results and caveats: An increase in clonality was observed at ibrutinib response, with clonality remaining stable during sustained remission and falling back toward baseline at progression. Public clonotypes were found to be uncommon and were observed to contract or remain stable during treatment; the increase in clonality was shown to reflect expansion of private clonotypes at ibrutinib response. Sampling times were not matched between sustained-remission and progressing patients, and lymph node repertoires were not studied. At baseline, clonality was higher than in age-matched healthy donors and showed a strong correlation with circulating CD8+ T-cell counts.

About this clone itself: No cognate antigen has been identified for it. The record has no base qualities; no much larger clone is one base away.

The time point label, as the study defines it: 24 months on ibrutinib. For TCR beta library preparation, approximately 2 micrograms of genomic DNA was extracted from cryopreserved PBMCs. Longitudinal blood samples from CLL patients on ibrutinib monotherapy underwent high-throughput TCR beta sequencing. The patients took part in an open-label, single-center phase 2 trial of ibrutinib monotherapy. On a MiSeq, deep resolution sequencing aimed for a depth between 1 in 1 million and 1 in 200,000 T cells, with each clonotype covered 10x on average. The immunoSEQ hsTCRB Kit was used to generate the TCR beta libraries. From the authors' description of their analysis: The data were analyzed with ImmunoSEQ Analyzer and ImmunoSEQ Data Assistant, and V, D and J gene assignments followed IMGT definitions. Clonality was computed as one minus normalized Shannon entropy of productive rearrangement frequencies, ranging from 0 to 1. Only overrepresented clonotypes making up at least 0.05% of the repertoire of each patient were included in the public clonotype analysis. More than ten age-matched healthy donor repertoires from immuneACCESS were used as controls for clonality. TCRdb stores this immuneACCESS table with in-frame sequences only. Part of the clones is absent; in the studies checked, under half of the shortfall reflects unresolved V genes, and no reason is known for the rest. The D gene and trimming were derived from the DNA, and the V and J assignments and clone size from that table. The sample table lists a few hundred thousand clones, 60% to 75% of them with a count of one. The top ten clonotypes cover approximately 15% of the sample.

The sequence came from a human donor with chronic lymphocytic leukemia. This chain joins TRBV5-6 to TRBJ2-5; too little of a D gene remains to name it. The starting material was PBMCs, obtained after 24 months of ibrutinib treatment. In nucleotide form, the sequence is TGTGCCAGCAGCTTGGCTCCGAGGTCGGAGACCCAGTACTTC. Protein translation: CASSLAPRSETQYF. The CDR3 plus the reference TRBV5-6 and TRBJ2-5 genes for the other parts give the full variable domain: DAGVTQSPTHLIKTRGQQVTLRCSPKSGHDTVSWYQQALGQGPQFIFQYYEEEERQRGNFPDRFSGHQFPNYSSELNVNALLLGDSALYLCASSLAPRSETQYFGPGTRLLVL.